This T cell receptor (beta chain) was recorded in a study of T cell repertoires in cytomegalovirus infection. Background on the study: The authors relied on CMV epitopes, both recently identified HLA-C-restricted and well-studied HLA-B-restricted. Shared public TCR beta signatures pointed to both CMV infection and a matching HLA type.

This clonotype has a handful of counts. The target antigen is unknown. Study-wide points: Frequencies of public TCR beta families were cumulated, and this identified carriers of CMV plus the relevant HLA. In two of eight donors, the top clonotype was HLA-C-restricted CMV-specific.

Using its own MiXCR run on the reads, TCRdb lists one record per CDR3 protein. The profile shows hundreds of thousands of distinct CDR3 sequences, about 30% of them singletons. CDR3 length equals 15 residues. Trimming left V 3 bases short and J 8 bases short, with 17 bases between. The clonotype was recovered from a human donor in good health (CMV status not recorded). Some clones in this sample may be carry-over from other donors' samples. The chain recombines TRBV12-3 or TRBV12-4 with TRBJ2-1, with D possibly being TRBD1 or TRBD2 (5 bases each). Here the sequenced sample was cultured PBMCs, taken from culture after CMV antigen stimulation. As DNA, the CDR3 is TGTGCCAGCAGTTTCGGTGAGGGGTCCGAACATGAGCAGTTCTTC. Its protein is CASSFGEGSEHEQFF.